One and the same sample provided the 8 T cell receptor beta chains below, sequenced in a study of blood T cell repertoires in COVID-19. Assay: immunoSEQ multiplex PCR; the TCRdb copy retains only in-frame clones and omits some. This table holds around 210,000 clones, more than 70% found once. Sequencing was performed on PBMCs or T cells enriched from blood (not recorded which). The receptors come from a young woman who had recovered from COVID-19.

V gene TRBV24-1 combines with J gene TRBJ1-1; 7 bases fit TRBD1. V lost 7 bases, J lost 1 base, and 2 bases stayed unmatched. The CDR3 sequence is 13 residues long. Germline V gene data show CDR1 as KGHDR and CDR2 as SFDVKD. CDR3 amino acids: CATRDRRNTEAFF. The CDR3 DNA sequence: TGTGCCACCAGGGACAGGCGGAACACTGAAGCTTTCTTT.

This chain links TRBV24-1 with TRBJ1-1, with D maybe TRBD1 (6 bases). Trimming left V 1 base short and J 11 bases short, with 10 bases between. The germline CDR1 and CDR2 sequences are KGHDR and SFDVKD. This CDR3 has 12 amino acids. The CDR3 sequence is CATSDLGTGAFF. Written as DNA, the CDR3 is TGTGCCACCAGTGATTTAGGAACAGGGGCTTTCTTT.

The gene calls are TRBV6-2 or TRBV6-3 and TRBJ2-5; 11 bases map to TRBD1. CDR3 length: 14 amino acids. CDR1 and CDR2 (germline): MNHEY, SVGEGT. V was pared by 7 bases and J by 6 bases, with 7 bases of the junction left unmatched. CDR3 nucleotide sequence: TGTGCCAGCACCCCCCGGGACAGGGGGAAGACCCAGTACTTC. Amino acids: CASTPRDRGKTQYF.

The CDR3 loop reads CASSQEGAGRNTIYF. In nucleotides, the CDR3 is TGTGCCAGCAGCCAAGAAGGGGCAGGACGAAACACCATATATTTT. The chain couples TRBV3-1 (or the pseudogene TRBV3-2) to TRBJ1-3; D is perhaps TRBD1 (5 bases). The germline CDR1 and CDR2 sequences are LGHDT and YNNKEL (reference sequence). Trimming pared 0 bases from V and 5 bases from J, leaving 11 bases between. This CDR3 has 15 residues.

This clone was seen once. The chain couples TRBV19 to TRBJ2-7; TRBD1 aligns across 7 bases. Germline trimming cut 0 bases from V and 2 bases from J; bases unmatched to any gene: 4. Germline V gene data show CDR1 as LNHDA and CDR2 as SQIVND (reference sequence). The CDR3 loop spans 15 amino acids. The CDR3 spells CASSIDRQGPYEQYF. Written as DNA, the CDR3 is TGTGCCAGTAGTATAGATCGACAGGGACCCTACGAGCAGTACTTC.

The V call is TRBV21-1, the J call TRBJ2-7; TRBD1 is the table's D call, not checked against the DNA. TRBV21-1 is reported as a pseudogene. The CDR3 is 18 residues long. The CDR3, as DNA: TGTGCCAGCAGCAGCAACCCCAATCGGGACACAAGCTGCTACGAGCAGTACTTC. Translated: CASSSNPNRDTSCYEQYF.

The sample holds one count of this clone. The chain is built from TRBV20-1 and TRBJ2-3; D remains unclear. Trimming took off 6 bases at V and 8 bases at J, with 12 bases between the two ends. The CDR3 sequence is 11 residues long. The germline V gene encodes CDR1 DFQATT and CDR2 SNEGSKA (reference sequence). The CDR3 loop reads CSAIVSGTQYF. The CDR3 region has the DNA TGCAGTGCAATCGTGTCGGGTACGCAGTATTTT.

This chain links TRBV9 with TRBJ2-7; TRBD2 might be the D (6 bases). Trimming stripped 0 bases from V and 2 bases from J, with 12 bases between. The CDR3 spans 15 residues. Germline CDR1 and CDR2: SGDLS and YYNGEE. The DNA for the CDR3 is TGTGCCAGCAGCGTAGTTCAGCGGAGGGCCTACGAGCAGTACTTC. Its translation is CASSVVQRRAYEQYF.